This T cell receptor (beta chain) was profiled in a study of shared T cell receptors in the human thymus. The repertoire was sequenced with immunoSEQ multiplex PCR; TCRdb's copy has only in-frame clones and lacks some. Of over 650,000 clones listed, around 87% are singletons. The CDR3 extends over 16 amino acids. V shed 0 bases and J shed 0 bases, with 11 bases lying between them. Looked up from germline, CDR1 is LGHNT and CDR2 is FRNRAP. The same sample was also studied in work on human thymus T cells.

Sequenced: thymocytes. V gene TRBV12-5 combines with J gene TRBJ1-2; D gene uncertain. This clonotype was obtained from a boy in the first two years of life with a congenital heart defect. This chain's CDR3 is CASGLVPHSSNYGYTF. In DNA, the CDR3 is TGTGCTAGTGGTTTGGTACCACACAGCTCTAACTATGGCTACACCTTC.